The 9 T cell receptor beta chains below come from one sample, sequenced in a study of T cell repertoires in cytomegalovirus infection. These receptors have no identified antigens. TCRdb re-analysed the reads in MiXCR, keeping a single row per CDR3 protein. The table includes roughly 160,000 distinct CDR3 sequences, about 20% detected once. Sequencing was performed on CD8+ T cells from cultured PBMCs, taken from culture after CMV antigen stimulation. These receptors all stem from a human donor in good health (CMV status not recorded). Some clones in this sample may be carry-over from other donors' samples.

The chain uses TRBV12-3 or TRBV12-4 and TRBJ1-2; D is ambiguous. Trimming removed 8 bases from V and 3 bases from J, with 13 bases in between. This CDR3 contains 13 residues. CDR3 in amino acids: CASSSPWDYGYTF. The DNA for the CDR3 is TGTGCCAGCTCAAGCCCATGGGACTATGGCTACACCTTC.

This chain joins TRBV7-2 and TRBJ2-1; D uncertain. This CDR3 comprises 14 residues. The V and J ends lost 5 bases and 6 bases respectively, with 14 bases between them. Germline V gene sequence: CDR1 SGHTA, CDR2 FQGNSA. The CDR3 here is CASSPVGFINEQFF. The CDR3 DNA reads as TGTGCCAGCAGCCCCGTGGGGTTCATCAATGAGCAGTTCTTC.

This CDR3 reads CASSYFTGDGETQYF. The CDR3 DNA sequence: TGTGCCAGCAGTTACTTTACAGGGGATGGCGAGACCCAGTACTTC. The J gene is TRBJ2-5, the V gene TRBV6-6, with TRBD1 matching over 7 bases. The CDR3 has 15 residues. V shed 1 base and J 5 bases; nucleotides not matched to a gene: 7. The V gene's germline CDR1 is MNHNY and CDR2 SVGAGI (reference sequence).

The chain carries TRBV4-3 and TRBJ1-2; D not resolved. The CDR3 totals 14 residues. Germline-derived CDR1 and CDR2 are LGHNA and YSLEER. Deletions cut 1 base from V and 4 bases from J, with 10 bases between. The CDR3 nucleotides read TGCGCCAGCAGCCAAGGAGAGGAACGCTATGGCTACACCTTC. Amino acids: CASSQGEERYGYTF.

This clonotype was recorded a few times. The J gene is TRBJ2-7, the V gene TRBV5-6; D may match TRBD1 or TRBD2 (6 bases each). Trimming stripped 0 bases from V and 4 bases from J, with 11 bases between. The germline gives CDR1 SGHDT, CDR2 YYEEEE. The CDR3 runs 14 residues. The CDR3 here is CASSLAGEVYEQYF. CDR3 DNA sequence: TGTGCCAGCAGCTTGGCAGGGGAGGTGTACGAGCAGTACTTC.

V is TRBV11-2 and J is TRBJ2-2; D is possibly TRBD2 (7 bases). Trimming took off 4 bases at V and 8 bases at J, with 26 bases between the two ends. This CDR3 spans 18 amino acids. Germline CDR1 SGHAT, CDR2 FQNNGV. CDR3 DNA: TGTGCCAGCAGCTCGAGAGAAGCGGGACATCCCTGGGGAGGGGAGCTGTTTTTT. This translates into CASSSREAGHPWGGELFF.

J is TRBJ2-4 and V is TRBV7-2; TRBD2 matches at 8 bases. Germline V CDR1 and CDR2: SGHTA, FQGNSA. The CDR3 spans 15 residues. V shed 0 bases, J shed 9 bases, and the junction held 7 bases outside the gene matches. The CDR3 is CASSLARAGAGIQYF. As DNA, the CDR3 is TGTGCCAGCAGCTTAGCGCGAGCGGGGGCGGGCATTCAGTACTTC.

V is TRBV7-2 and J is TRBJ1-4; TRBD1 is a possible D gene (5 bases). Germline values: CDR1 SGHTA, CDR2 FQGNSA. The CDR3 length is 16 residues. Trimming took off 0 bases at V and 8 bases at J, with 16 bases between the two ends. The CDR3 DNA sequence: TGTGCCAGCAGCTTAGCCCGGGCAGGGACCCTGGAAAAACTGTTTTTT. It translates to CASSLARAGTLEKLFF. Filled out from reference TRBV7-2 and TRBJ1-4, the complete variable domain reads GAGVSQSPSNKVTEKGKDVELRCDPISGHTALYWYRQSLGQGLEFLIYFQGNSAPDKSGLPSDRFSAERTGGSVSTLTIQRTQQEDSAVYLCASSLARAGTLEKLFFGSGTQLSVL.

There are a few counts of this clonotype. In nucleotides, the CDR3 is TGTGCCAGCAGTGATGGATTCTACGAGCAGTACTTC. The encoded protein is CASSDGFYEQYF. The rearrangement uses TRBV25-1 and TRBJ2-7; D gene ambiguous. Per germline, CDR1 MGHDK and CDR2 SYGVNS. The CDR3 spans 12 residues. V lost 3 bases and J 3 bases, leaving 6 bases between the germline ends.